This paragraph covers one TCR beta chain sequence. This sample was included in a study of CD8 T cells in Susac syndrome. cDNA came from about 0.5 to 1 ug RNA primed by random hexamers. TCRdb re-derived calls from the immunoSEQ multiplex PCR reads in MiXCR, one entry per CDR3 protein. This sample yields some 190,000 distinct CDR3 sequences, of which 94% are seen a single time; around 0.15% belongs to the top ten. The specimen was CD4+ T cells from PBMCs. The receptor was isolated from a human donor with Susac syndrome.

CDR3 DNA sequence: TGTGCCAGCTCACCCTTTAAGGGGGCGATATCCTACGAGCAGTACTTC. It is translated as CASSPFKGAISYEQYF. The chain couples TRBV18 to TRBJ2-7; TRBD1 agrees at 7 bases. Germline V lookup: CDR1 KGHSH, CDR2 LQKENI. The V gene end was trimmed by 3 bases and the J gene end by 1 base; junction bases not matched to a gene: 9. This CDR3 has 16 residues.